The rows below give T cell receptor beta chains drawn from one sample of a study of T-cell memory formation after mild COVID-19. TCRdb fed the 5' RACE reads into MiXCR, producing one record per CDR3 protein. The sample carries under 450,000 distinct CDR3 sequences, roughly 14% recorded once. Sequenced sample: PBMCs or a T cell subset sorted from them (not recorded which). The source is a man between 18 and 29 years old who had mild COVID-19 (a few samples of this study predate the infection). Cell type and time point are not known. Each CDR3 is given with its conserved first and last residue. Fields, in order: V gene, J gene, clone size, D gene, CDR3 protein, CDR3 DNA. A D gene is named only where the DNA matches it firmly. The size of a clone is reported for some rows only, either as once, few or many, or as a class for expanded clones.

TRBV12-3/TRBV12-4	TRBJ1-1	few	-	CASSQRPTLLNTEAFF	TGTGCCAGCAGTCAGCGGCCTACCCTCCTTAACACTGAAGCTTTCTTT
TRBV12-3/TRBV12-4	TRBJ2-7	few	TRBD1	CASSPTGGREQYF	TGTGCCAGCAGTCCTACAGGGGGAAGGGAGCAGTACTTC
TRBV7-6	TRBJ2-5	-	-	CASSLNRFQETQYF	TGTGCCAGCAGCCTAAATCGGTTCCAAGAGACCCAGTACTTC
TRBV11-2	TRBJ1-2	-	-	CASSSADSDNYGYTF	TGTGCCAGCAGCTCGGCCGACAGTGACAACTATGGCTACACCTTC
TRBV6-5	TRBJ2-7	few	-	CASSAPSTYEQYF	TGTGCCAGCAGTGCACCGTCGACTTACGAGCAGTACTTC
TRBV7-8	TRBJ2-3	-	TRBD2	CASSLRGGTTDTQYF	TGTGCCAGCAGCTTACGCGGGGGGACCACAGATACGCAGTATTTT
TRBV9	TRBJ2-2	many	TRBD1	CASSARDRVNTGELFF	TGTGCCAGCAGCGCCCGGGACAGGGTAAACACCGGGGAGCTGTTTTTT
TRBV7-9	TRBJ2-3	-	TRBD2	CASSLDGAGITDTQYF	TGTGCCAGCAGCTTAGACGGAGCGGGGATCACAGATACGCAGTATTTT
TRBV6-5	TRBJ2-2	-	-	CASSRTTGELFF	TGTGCCAGCAGCCGGACAACGGGGGAGCTGTTTTTT
TRBV11-2	TRBJ1-3	few	-	CASSFVAGNTIYF	TGTGCCAGCAGCTTCGTGGCTGGAAACACCATATATTTT
TRBV7-9	TRBJ1-1	few	-	CASSSPLVFEAFF	TGTGCCAGCAGCTCCCCTTTGGTTTTTGAAGCTTTCTTT
TRBV6-5	TRBJ2-2	-	TRBD2	CASRMGAGGPPGELFF	TGTGCCAGCAGGATGGGAGCGGGGGGGCCCCCCGGGGAGCTGTTTTTT
TRBV3-1	TRBJ2-1	many	-	CASSNSRGGEDEQFF	TGTGCCAGCAGCAATAGCCGCGGCGGGGAGGATGAGCAGTTCTTC
TRBV27	TRBJ2-7	-	-	CASSFSVADSYEQYF	TGTGCCAGCAGTTTCTCCGTGGCGGACTCCTACGAGCAGTACTTC
TRBV9	TRBJ2-3	-	TRBD2	CASSELAGLTDTQYF	TGTGCCAGCAGCGAACTAGCGGGGCTGACAGATACGCAGTATTTT
TRBV7-2	TRBJ2-4	-	TRBD1	CASSPRDRGGVAKNIQYF	TGTGCCAGCAGCCCCCGGGACAGGGGGGGAGTAGCCAAAAACATTCAGTACTTC
TRBV24-1	TRBJ2-5	-	TRBD2	CATRARDTSGGETQYF	TGTGCCACCAGGGCCAGGGATACTAGCGGGGGGGAGACCCAGTACTTC
TRBV5-4	TRBJ1-1	-	-	CASSSWNTEAFF	TGTGCCAGCAGCTCATGGAACACTGAAGCTTTCTTT
TRBV9	TRBJ1-2	few	TRBD1	CASSTNRDRRDGYTF	TGTGCCAGCAGCACCAACCGGGACAGAAGGGATGGCTACACCTTC
TRBV5-1	TRBJ2-2	-	-	CASSLSGTSFTGELFF	TGCGCCAGCAGCTTGTCCGGGACATCCTTCACCGGGGAGCTGTTTTTT
TRBV6-5	TRBJ2-5	few	-	CASSYSYRGRRETQYF	TGTGCCAGCAGTTACTCGTACCGGGGGCGAAGGGAGACCCAGTACTTC
TRBV11-3	TRBJ2-1	few	TRBD2	CASSGGGANEQFF	TGTGCCAGCAGTGGCGGGGGGGCGAATGAGCAGTTCTTC
TRBV29-1	TRBJ2-2	-	-	CSARVIDTGELFF	TGCAGCGCCAGGGTTATCGACACCGGGGAGCTGTTTTTT
TRBV7-9	TRBJ2-2	-	-	CASDPFGGTGELFF	TGTGCCAGCGACCCCTTTGGGGGGACCGGGGAGCTGTTTTTT
TRBV7-8	TRBJ2-5	-	-	CASSAKTQETQYF	TGTGCCAGCAGCGCAAAGACCCAAGAGACCCAGTACTTC
TRBV12-3/TRBV12-4	TRBJ2-5	many	TRBD2	CASRPVGTILETQYF	TGTGCCAGCAGGCCCGTCGGGACTATCTTAGAGACCCAGTACTTC
TRBV18	TRBJ2-1	-	-	CASSPAKDEQFF	TGTGCCAGCTCACCAGCTAAGGATGAGCAGTTCTTC
TRBV7-6	TRBJ2-1	few	TRBD2	CASSPLEAKRGASEQFF	TGTGCCAGCAGCCCCCTGGAGGCTAAGCGGGGGGCGAGTGAGCAGTTCTTC
TRBV7-6	TRBJ2-1	-	-	CASSNLDHTGDEQFF	TGTGCCAGCAGTAATCTCGACCACACGGGGGATGAGCAGTTCTTC
TRBV7-9	TRBJ2-5	few	-	CASSLKGGQETQYF	TGTGCCAGCAGCTTAAAAGGCGGACAAGAGACCCAGTACTTC
TRBV5-1	TRBJ2-7	-	-	CASSLGGVDEQYF	TGCGCCAGCAGCTTGGGCGGGGTGGACGAGCAGTACTTC
TRBV20-1	TRBJ2-5	-	TRBD1	CSAQQGGQETQYF	TGCAGTGCTCAACAGGGGGGACAAGAGACCCAGTACTTC
TRBV11-2	TRBJ2-5	few	TRBD2	CASSLGGLAPETQYF	TGTGCCAGCAGCTTAGGAGGACTAGCCCCAGAGACCCAGTACTTC
TRBV30	TRBJ2-5	few	-	CAWSGDGETQYF	TGTGCCTGGAGTGGGGACGGAGAGACCCAGTACTTC
TRBV10-3	TRBJ2-1	once	-	CAISGSPGERTYNEQFF	TGTGCCATCAGTGGGTCCCCCGGGGAGCGGACGTACAATGAGCAGTTCTTC